This TCR beta chain was found in a study of blood T cell repertoires in COVID-19 (dated by TCRdb to the early 2020s). Regarding the research as a whole: Samples from collaborators originated in the United States, Italy and Spain and spanned both the acute and convalescent phases of COVID-19. The repertoires were released in a freely available public database meant as a resource for research on the immune response to SARS-CoV-2. Deeply sampled blood TCRbeta repertoires from subjects exposed to, actively infected with, or recovered from COVID-19 were included in the dataset. Sample metadata almost always included a de-identified subject ID, COVID-19 status, age in years and sex. HLA class I and class II types, where available, came from metadata supplied by the sample provider rather than from assay-based typing. The samples were drawn from the first 160 participants of the ongoing ImmuneRACE study and from 1,254 subjects provided by 6 global collaborators. The prospective study material was composed of cDNA or gDNA derived from T cells, B-cell-depleted T cells, or PBMCs. What the work shows at the level of the full study, not this receptor alone: How much clinical and demographic metadata was included differed by source and by participant, and the metadata was provided uncurated.

As regards this clone: Its antigen is unknown. No base quality values were provided; no much bigger clone lies one nucleotide off.

TCRbeta CDR3 regions were amplified from genomic DNA by means of the immunoSEQ Assay, a bias-controlled multiplex PCR. As for the original processing: The number of nucleated cells in each sample was estimated by amplification of reference gene primers within the assay. To quantify the absolute abundance of each unique TCRbeta CDR3 rearrangement, sequence reads were collapsed and filtered. For each sample, productive Simpson clonality was calculated as the square root of Simpson's diversity index over productive rearrangements. TCRdb provides this immuneACCESS table in a form limited to in-frame rearrangements. Some clones are lacking; in checked studies, under half of them reflect an unresolved V gene, and why the rest are absent is not known. Clonal size and the V and J genes are those of that table, whereas D and trimming came from the DNA. Present in this sample are fewer than 100,000 clones, about 88% of which were seen just once. Clones ranked in the top ten supply about 7.7% of the sample.

The collaborating institutions used their own protocols to collect whole blood in K2EDTA tubes. Collaborator samples were shipped for TCRbeta analysis as frozen whole blood, isolated PBMCs, or DNA extracted from either sample type. CDR1 and CDR2 (SGHNT, YYREEE) derive from the germline V gene (reference sequence). The CDR3 spans 14 residues, from the cysteine through the phenylalanine. The kept DNA is CDR3 alone, 42 bases in frame from the first base. V and J lose 1 base and 13 bases, and a span of 18 bases separates them. What was sequenced was peripheral blood. The TCR sequence derives from a man aged 55 to 69 with acute or convalescent COVID-19. Recombination linked TRBV5-4 to TRBJ2-1; a tentative D match to TRBD1 spans 5 bases. The nucleotide sequence reads as follows: TGTGCCAGCAGCTTGCGGAGCTTGACAGTAAATCAGTTCTTC. Its protein product is CASSLRSLTVNQFF.